This is a list of T cell receptor beta chains from one sample in a study of T cell changes during pregnancy in multiple sclerosis. Sequenced by immunoSEQ multiplex PCR; TCRdb stores in-frame clones only, minus some. The table has roughly 110,000 clones, 91% seen once; the top ten hold roughly 1.6%. Sequences were derived from peripheral blood, sampled before pregnancy. These TCRs come from a female donor with multiple sclerosis, enrolled in a pregnancy study. CDR3s include the opening cysteine and the closing phenylalanine or tryptophan. The D gene is left open where the match is weak. Part of the rows lack a size; the others show once, few, many or a class for expanded clones.

v_call,clone_size,j_call,d_call,cdr3_nt,cdr3_aa
TRBV7-2,NA,TRBJ2-1,NA,TGTGCCAGCAGCCCCGGACTATACCAGAACAATGAGCAGTTCTTC,CASSPGLYQNNEQFF
TRBV6-6,NA,TRBJ1-5,TRBD1,TGTGCCAGCGGCCAGGGGGTAGGCCAGCCCCAGCATTTT,CASGQGVGQPQHF
TRBV9,NA,TRBJ2-7,TRBD1,TGTGCCAGCAGCCTAAGAGGCCAGGGGGCCTACGAGCAGTACTTC,CASSLRGQGAYEQYF
TRBV10-3,NA,TRBJ1-2,TRBD1,TGTGCCATCAGTGGGACAGGGGGCGATGGCTACACCTTC,CAISGTGGDGYTF
TRBV7-8,NA,TRBJ2-1,NA,TGTGCCAGCAGCTTAGAAGATTTCAGTGAGCAGTTCTTC,CASSLEDFSEQFF
TRBV6-1,NA,TRBJ1-5,TRBD1,TGTGCCAGCAGAGACAGGGGTTGGGGCAATCAGCCCCAGCATTTT,CASRDRGWGNQPQHF
TRBV19,NA,TRBJ2-3,TRBD2,TGTGCCAGTAGTAGATCCCAGGGAGGGAGCAGCACAGATACGCAGTATTTT,CASSRSQGGSSTDTQYF
TRBV7-8,NA,TRBJ2-7,TRBD1,TGTGCCAGCAGCATCACAGGGGGCGGGTACGAGCAGTACTTC,CASSITGGGYEQYF
TRBV18,NA,TRBJ2-7,NA,TGTGCCAGCTCACCAGTCCGGGTAGCCTACGAGCAGTACTTC,CASSPVRVAYEQYF
TRBV5-1,NA,TRBJ2-7,NA,TGCGCCAGCAGCTTGGATAACAGCCTCTACTACGAGCAGTACTTC,CASSLDNSLYYEQYF
TRBV18,NA,TRBJ1-1,NA,TGTGCCAGCTCACCAAATCGTGAACAGGCTGAAGCTTTCTTT,CASSPNREQAEAFF
TRBV5-1,NA,TRBJ2-5,TRBD1,TGCGCCAGCAGCTCACAGGGGCAAGAGACCCAGTACTTC,CASSSQGQETQYF
TRBV5-6,NA,TRBJ1-2,NA,TGTGCCAGCAGCTCACCCCTTGGGGGCAGGAACTATGGCTACACCTTC,CASSSPLGGRNYGYTF
TRBV7-9,NA,TRBJ1-4,NA,TGTGCCAGCACCAACTTTGAAAAACTGTTTTTT,CASTNFEKLFF
TRBV5-5,NA,TRBJ2-5,TRBD1,TGTGCCAGCAGCTTGGAGGGACAGACGAGCCGGGCCCAGTACTTC,CASSLEGQTSRAQYF
TRBV18,NA,TRBJ2-5,NA,TGTGCCAGCTCACCGGGGCGGGGCCAAGAGACCCAGTACTTC,CASSPGRGQETQYF
TRBV7-8,NA,TRBJ2-2,TRBD2,TGTGCCAGCAGCCGCCGCGCTAGCGGTAACACCGGGGAGCTGTTTTTT,CASSRRASGNTGELFF
TRBV18,NA,TRBJ2-2,NA,TGTGCCAGCTCACCTTTTCCGTTCGCGAACACCGGGGAGCTGTTTTTT,CASSPFPFANTGELFF
TRBV5-1,NA,TRBJ2-4,NA,TGCGCCAGCAGCTTGGAATTCCGGGAAAACATTCAGTACTTC,CASSLEFRENIQYF
TRBV6-4,NA,TRBJ1-5,NA,TGTGCCAGCAGTTTGGGGGCGAATCAGCCCCAGCATTTT,CASSLGANQPQHF
TRBV5-1,once,TRBJ2-1,TRBD1,TGCGCCAGCAGCTTGGCTCTAACGGACAGGAGCTACAATGAGCAGTTCTTC,CASSLALTDRSYNEQFF
TRBV11-2,NA,TRBJ2-1,NA,TGTGCCAGCAGCTTAGGCGGTCTGGAGTCCTACCATGAGCAGTTCTTC,CASSLGGLESYHEQFF
TRBV28,NA,TRBJ2-6,NA,TGTGCCAGCAGCCCTACAGGGCCGGGGGCCAACGTCCTGACTTTC,CASSPTGPGANVLTF
TRBV10-3,NA,TRBJ2-1,TRBD1,TGTGCCATCACCGGGACAGGGGACCCTTACAATGAGCAGTTCTTC,CAITGTGDPYNEQFF
TRBV19,NA,TRBJ2-7,NA,TGTGCCAGTAGTATAGTCTCCAGGGCGTACGAGCAGTACTTC,CASSIVSRAYEQYF
TRBV18,NA,TRBJ2-5,NA,TGTGCCAGCTCCCTCGAGAGGGAGGAGACCCAGTACTTC,CASSLEREETQYF
TRBV7-3,NA,TRBJ2-7,TRBD2,TGTGCCAGCAGCTTAAACGCGGGGGGGACCTACGAGCAGTACTTC,CASSLNAGGTYEQYF
TRBV29-1,NA,TRBJ2-2,NA,TGCAGCGTTGAATTTGCGGCTAACACCGGGGAGCTGTTTTTT,CSVEFAANTGELFF
TRBV15,NA,TRBJ1-4,TRBD1,TGTGCCACCGAAAAGACAGGGACTAATGAAAAACTGTTTTTT,CATEKTGTNEKLFF
TRBV20-1,few,TRBJ1-1,NA,TGCAGTGCTAGTGGGCACCCCCCAGCTTTCTTT,CSASGHPPAFF
TRBV4-3,NA,TRBJ1-4,NA,TGCGCCAGCAGCCAAATACAGGGTATCGGGGAAAAACTGTTTTTT,CASSQIQGIGEKLFF
TRBV5-6,NA,TRBJ2-7,TRBD1,TGTGCCAGCAGCTTTGGGGACAGGGGGTCCTACGAGCAGTACTTC,CASSFGDRGSYEQYF
TRBV28,NA,TRBJ2-6,NA,TGTGCCAGCAGTTTAAAGGAGGTCTCTGGGGCCAACGTCCTGACTTTC,CASSLKEVSGANVLTF
TRBV19,NA,TRBJ2-3,NA,TGTGCCAGTAGTATTGGAACGGGAGTGGGCACAGATACGCAGTATTTT,CASSIGTGVGTDTQYF
TRBV15,NA,TRBJ1-1,TRBD1,TGTGCCACCGGTGAATCGGGGACAGGGTACAACACTGAAGCTTTCTTT,CATGESGTGYNTEAFF
TRBV29-1,NA,TRBJ2-1,NA,TGCAGCGTTGATGGGACTGACAATGAGCAGTTCTTC,CSVDGTDNEQFF
TRBV7-9,NA,TRBJ2-1,NA,TGTGCCAGCAGCTTAGCCCAGGGTAATGAGCAGTTCTTC,CASSLAQGNEQFF
TRBV9,NA,TRBJ1-1,NA,TGTGCCAGCAGCGTAGATCAGGGGAGCACTGAAGCTTTCTTT,CASSVDQGSTEAFF